One sample yielded the 5 T cell receptor beta chains listed below, sequenced in a study of early T cells in non-severe SARS-CoV-2 infection. TCRdb re-called the 5' RACE reads with MiXCR, one entry per CDR3 protein. The sample contains some 97,000 distinct CDR3 sequences, about 11% of which appear only once. The sequences come from whole blood, collected at baseline. The source is an adult who was a healthcare worker with PCR-confirmed SARS-CoV-2 infection or an uninfected control (not recorded which).

In its sample, this clonotype was seen a few times. J is TRBJ1-5 and V is TRBV19, with TRBD1 identical over 8 bases. The V and J ends lost 6 bases and 0 bases, in that order; junction bases with no gene match: 4. CDR3 length: 15 residues. The germline V gene encodes CDR1 LNHDA and CDR2 SQIVND (reference sequence). The CDR3 spells CASRQGQGSNQPQHF. Written as DNA, the CDR3 is TGTGCCAGTAGACAAGGACAGGGTAGCAATCAGCCCCAGCATTTT. Filled out from reference TRBV19 and TRBJ1-5, the complete variable domain reads DGGITQSPKYLFRKEGQNVTLSCEQNLNHDAMYWYRQDPGQGLRLIYYSQIVNDFQKGDIAEGYSVSREKKESFPLTVTSAQKNPTAFYLCASRQGQGSNQPQHFGDGTRLSIL.

The genes are TRBV5-1 and TRBJ1-4; D not certain. Germline loops: CDR1 SGHRS, CDR2 YFSETQ. The ends were cut back, 4 bases at V and 0 bases at J, with 7 bases in the middle. The CDR3 runs to 14 residues. CDR3 DNA sequence: TGCGCCAGCAGCGAATCTGCAACTAATGAAAAACTGTTTTTT. Its translation: CASSESATNEKLFF.

The rearrangement links TRBV7-3 to TRBJ2-1; D perhaps matches TRBD2 (7 bases). CDR1 and CDR2 (germline): SGHTA, FQGTGA. V dropped 5 bases and J dropped 9 bases, with 14 bases sitting between them. The CDR3 is 13 residues long. DNA of the CDR3: TGTGCCAGCAGCGCCCGGAGGGGGGGTGAGCAGTTCTTC. Translating it yields CASSARRGGEQFF.

This clonotype was observed at least ten times. The J gene is TRBJ1-5, the V gene TRBV29-1; D gene ambiguous. The CDR3 spans 13 residues. Germline-derived CDR1 and CDR2 are SQVTM and ANQGSEA. The V gene lost 6 bases and the J gene lost 5 bases, with 14 bases spanning the gap. The CDR3, as DNA: TGCAGCGTCGCGGACCGGTTCGATCAGCCCCAGCATTTT. Translating it yields CSVADRFDQPQHF.

The chain joins TRBV5-4 to TRBJ2-5, with TRBD2 matching 8 bases. Germline lookup yields CDR1 SGHNT and CDR2 YYREEE (reference sequence). V dropped 4 bases and J dropped 4; count of bases not matched to a gene: 12. The CDR3 totals 16 residues. CDR3 in DNA: TGTGCCAGCAGCCCGGCCGGGCGGGAGGTCGGAGAGACCCAGTACTTC. Translation: CASSPAGREVGETQYF.